The 2 T cell receptor beta chains below come from one sample, sequenced in a study of CD8 T cells in ankylosing spondylitis. MiXCR, run by TCRdb on the 5' RACE reads, gives a single entry per CDR3 protein. The sample consists of almost 30,000 distinct CDR3 sequences, 5% to 5.5% of them appearing once. Sequencing was done on a sample of blood, either unsorted or a sorted T cell fraction (not recorded which). The receptors shown here come from a female donor with ankylosing spondylitis or in good health (not recorded which).

This clonotype showed up just a few times. V gene TRBV9 combines with J gene TRBJ2-1; 7 bases fit TRBD1. CDR1 and CDR2 from the germline V gene are SGDLS and YYNGEE. J lost 3 bases, V lost 3 bases, and 6 bases had no gene match. The CDR3 is 15 residues long. The CDR3 DNA reads as TGTGCCAGCAGCGACCGGGACAGTGGCTACAATGAGCAGTTCTTC. The encoded protein is CASSDRDSGYNEQFF.

At least ten counts were recorded for this clonotype. The J gene is TRBJ2-3, the V gene TRBV9; D unclear. Germline CDR1 and CDR2: SGDLS and YYNGEE. The CDR3 sequence is 17 residues long. Trimming took off 8 bases at V and 2 bases at J, with 24 bases between the two ends. The CDR3 region is CASTPGSALYLTDTQYF. The CDR3 bases are TGTGCCAGTACCCCCGGTTCAGCTTTATACCTCACAGATACGCAGTATTTT.